This entry concerns a single TCR beta chain. Its antigen is undetermined. It was with 60 Vbeta and 13 Jbeta primers that the PCR ran. Data came from immunoSEQ multiplex PCR; TCRdb stores just in-frame clones and leaves some out. Recorded for this sample: 87,000 or so clones. Trimming took 2 bases from V and 10 from J; bases not matched to a gene: 8. The CDR3 runs to 16 residues. Germline assignment: CDR1 SGDLS and CDR2 YYNGEE. The data stem from a study of cytomegalovirus exposure and HLA in healthy donors. Overall study context: Most genotyped donors, over 70% of around 370, had Caucasian-associated genetic ancestry. General study results and limits: Presence/absence results assume similar sequencing depth per donor, which may not hold. Earlier findings revealed that most TCR beta V segments proved productive either about 87% or about 30% of the time.

The TCR was taken from a man in his fifties or sixties in good health and CMV-seropositive. Input material: PBMCs. The chain recombines TRBV9 with TRBJ2-1; 14 nucleotides agree with TRBD2. The CDR3 bases are TGTGCCAGCAGCGTTCGCGGACTAGCGGGAGGTGGGGAGCAGTTCTTC. As protein: CASSVRGLAGGGEQFF.